This T cell receptor (beta chain) was retrieved from a study of blood T cell repertoires in COVID-19. For the study at large: COVID-19 samples, acute and convalescent, were from the United States, Italy and Spain. PBMCs, B-cell-depleted T cells, or T cells provided the cDNA or gDNA that made up the material.

As handled by the study authors: Reference gene primers were amplified, and this amplification served to estimate nucleated cell counts. Sequenced by immunoSEQ multiplex PCR; TCRdb stores in-frame clones only, minus some. That table is the source of V, J and clone size, and D and trimming were worked out from the DNA. The sample yields about 120,000 clones, 80% to 90% seen once. This clone was found once. Sequences were obtained from peripheral blood. The clonotype comes from a woman in her 70s with acute or convalescent COVID-19.

The CDR3 coding sequence is TGCGCCAGCAGCCTTGGACTAGCGGGGGCTACCGGGGAGCTGTTTTTT. It encodes CASSLGLAGATGELFF. This sequence joins TRBV4-1 and TRBJ2-2, with 13 bases aligning to TRBD2. V dropped 4 bases and J dropped 5; count of bases not matched to a gene: 4. Per the germline V gene, CDR1 is MGHRA and CDR2 is YSYEKL. CDR3 length equals 16 residues.